The next 19 T cell receptor beta chains were all read from a single sample in a study of cytomegalovirus exposure and HLA in healthy donors. Primers for the PCR totalled 60 Vbeta and 13 Jbeta. Libraries were prepared by immunoSEQ multiplex PCR; TCRdb keeps only in-frame clonotypes and omits some of them. The data show about 160,000 clones, with 75% seen just once and 2% to 3% held by the top ten. The sample was PBMCs. Receptors were obtained from a female donor in good health and CMV-seronegative.

This clone has only a few counts. CDR3 residues: CASSFRPGGGGSYNEQFF. CDR3 bases: TGTGCCAGCAGCTTTCGCCCGGGAGGGGGGGGCTCCTACAATGAGCAGTTCTTC. This chain joins TRBV7-2 and TRBJ2-1, with TRBD2 matching over 8 bases. The V and J ends lost 3 bases and 0 bases, in that order; junction bases with no gene match: 10. The CDR3 is 18 residues long. The V gene's germline CDR1 is SGHTA and CDR2 FQGNSA.

This clone has only a few counts. This sequence joins TRBV19 and TRBJ1-2, with D perhaps matching TRBD1 (6 bases). V was trimmed by 2 bases and J by 1 base, leaving 8 bases between them. This CDR3 has 14 amino acids. Germline V gene lookup returns CDR1 LNHDA and CDR2 SQIVND (reference sequence). The CDR3 DNA reads as TGTGCCAGTAGTATAAAGGGGGATAACTATGGCTACACCTTC. This gives the protein CASSIKGDNYGYTF.

The V and J genes are TRBV18 and TRBJ2-5; TRBD2 aligns across 8 bases. The tail of the sequence fits TRBJ2-7 better, so the J call may be wrong. This CDR3 region has 14 residues. CDR1 and CDR2 from the germline V gene are KGHSH and LQKENI. The DNA for the CDR3 is TGTGCCACCGCCACGACTAGCGCTGCCTACGAGCAGTACTTC. Its protein is CATATTSAAYEQYF.

On this clone itself: The junction does not match germline at one end; this may be a read error. The chain carries TRBV5-1 and TRBJ2-1; D is unresolved. CDR1 is SGHRS, CDR2 YFSETQ, per germline. This CDR3 has 13 amino acids. The CDR3 spells CASSYETYSEQFF. The CDR3 nucleotides read TGCGCCAGCAGCTACGAGACATACAGTGAGCAGTTCTTC.

This chain links TRBV29-1 with TRBJ2-7, with 12 nucleotides matching TRBD2. The CDR3 has 15 amino acids. The germline gives CDR1 SQVTM, CDR2 ANQGSEA. Unmatched junction bases numbered 8, after V lost 6 bases and J lost 2 bases. The CDR3 DNA reads TGCAGCGTGAGGGGACTAGCGGGTCTCGCCTACGAGCAGTACTTC. This encodes CSVRGLAGLAYEQYF.

J is TRBJ2-3 and V is TRBV5-4, with D perhaps TRBD2 (6 bases). V was shortened by 3 bases and J by 2 bases, with 10 bases between the two germline ends. CDR3 length: 14 amino acids. The germline CDR1 and CDR2 sequences are SGHNT and YYREEE (reference sequence). The CDR3 reads CASSSPSDTDTQYF. CDR3 nucleotides: TGTGCCAGCAGCTCTCCTAGCGACACAGATACGCAGTATTTT.

This chain's CDR3 is CASSTTGGASGELFF. The DNA of the CDR3 is TGTGCCAGTAGCACCACAGGGGGCGCGTCCGGGGAGCTGTTTTTT. The chain has TRBV19 and TRBJ2-2; TRBD1 agrees at 9 bases. Germline V gives CDR1 LNHDA, CDR2 SQIVND (reference sequence). Trimming cost V 6 bases and J 6 bases; bases outside gene matches: 8. The CDR3 has 15 amino acids.

This clone was detected a few times. The J gene is TRBJ1-1, the V gene TRBV29-1; possibly TRBD1 for D (6 bases). The ends were cut back, 7 bases at V and 2 bases at J, with 8 bases in the middle. The CDR3 contains 11 residues. Germline V gene data show CDR1 as SQVTM and CDR2 as ANQGSEA. In DNA form, the CDR3 reads TGCAGCGCAGGGACAAACACTGAAGCTTTCTTT. Translating gives CSAGTNTEAFF. Full variable domain (missing parts from reference TRBV29-1 and TRBJ1-1): SAVISQKPSRDICQRGTSLTIQCQVDSQVTMMFWYRQQPGQSLTLIATANQGSEATYESGFVIDKFPISRPNLTFSTLTVSNMSPEDSSIYLCSAGTNTEAFFGQGTRLTVV.

This sequence joins TRBV4-3 and TRBJ2-3; 7 bases map to TRBD1. V lost 6 bases to trimming and J lost 5 bases; unmatched junction nucleotides: 2. CDR1 is LGHNA, CDR2 YSLEER, per germline. The CDR3 is 12 amino acids. The CDR3 nucleotides read TGCGCCAGCAGAGGGGGCGGAGATACGCAGTATTTT. Residues: CASRGGGDTQYF.

J is TRBJ2-5 and V is TRBV7-8, with 11 positions matching TRBD1. Germline CDR1 SGHVS, CDR2 FQNEAQ. V lost 5 bases and J lost 4; bases outside the gene matches: 3. CDR3 size: 14 residues. The CDR3 is CASSPGQGAETQYF. The DNA of the CDR3 is TGTGCCAGCAGCCCCGGACAGGGGGCAGAGACCCAGTACTTC.

The V gene is TRBV30, the J gene TRBJ2-2; 8 bases agree with TRBD1. The CDR3 sequence is 15 residues long. Trimming removed 0 bases from V and 6 bases from J; junction bases left unmatched: 6. Germline CDR1 and CDR2: GTSNPN and SVGIG (reference sequence). The CDR3 DNA follows: TGTGCCTGGAGTGTATCGCGGACAGGGTCCGGGGAGCTGTTTTTT. Translated, it gives CAWSVSRTGSGELFF.

The J gene is TRBJ2-3, the V gene TRBV7-3; maybe TRBD2 (7 bases). Trimming left V 5 bases short and J 1 base short, with 16 bases between. Germline CDR1 and CDR2: SGHTA and FQGTGA. The length of the CDR3 is 16 residues. As DNA, the CDR3 is TGTGCCAGCAGCCTCCCAACGGGGGGCGGCACAGATACGCAGTATTTT. Translating it yields CASSLPTGGGTDTQYF.

Of note for this clone: Relative to the germline gene, one junction end is altered; a read error may explain this. This specimen includes other DNA sequences encoding the same CDR3. This chain connects TRBV7-2 to TRBJ2-5; 9 positions agree with TRBD2. This CDR3 comprises 14 residues. Germline V gene lookup returns CDR1 SGHTA and CDR2 FQGNSA. The CDR3: CASSLAGRGETQYF. DNA for the CDR3: TGTGCCAGCAGCCTAGCGGGGAGGGGGGAGACCCAGTACTTC.

The chain recombines TRBV6-5 with TRBJ2-1, with D possibly matching TRBD1 (6 bases). The CDR3 is 15 residues long. Trimming shortened V by 8 bases and J by 5 bases, and 19 bases separated the two germline ends. Germline CDR1 is MNHEY and CDR2 is SVGAGI. The CDR3 loop reads CASRNTHGQHNEQFF. CDR3 bases: TGTGCCAGCCGTAACACCCACGGACAGCACAATGAGCAGTTCTTC.

This chain links TRBV19 with TRBJ1-2; 9 bases match TRBD1. V gave up 5 bases and J gave up 3 bases; unmatched junction bases: 4. Germline V gene data show CDR1 as LNHDA and CDR2 as SQIVND (reference sequence). The CDR3 consists of 14 residues. The CDR3 DNA reads TGTGCCAGTAGTGTTCGACAGGGGGACTATGGCTACACCTTC. Translation: CASSVRQGDYGYTF. The entire variable domain, with the rest obtained from reference TRBV19 and TRBJ1-2, is as follows: DGGITQSPKYLFRKEGQNVTLSCEQNLNHDAMYWYRQDPGQGLRLIYYSQIVNDFQKGDIAEGYSVSREKKESFPLTVTSAQKNPTAFYLCASSVRQGDYGYTFGSGTRLTVV.

This chain links TRBV7-3 with TRBJ2-7; 9 bases are shared with TRBD1. The CDR3 is 16 residues long. Looked up from germline, CDR1 is SGHTA and CDR2 is FQGTGA. Trimming removed 5 bases from V and 0 bases from J; junction bases left unmatched: 8. The CDR3 coding sequence is TGTGCCAGCAGCCAACGGACAGGGGAGGCCTCCTACGAGCAGTACTTC. Translation: CASSQRTGEASYEQYF.

The chain has TRBV13 and TRBJ1-2, with a possible D match to TRBD1 (5 bases). V gave up 4 bases and J gave up 4 bases, with 7 bases separating them. Germline V gene data show CDR1 as PRHDT and CDR2 as FYEKMQ (reference sequence). The CDR3 contains 12 residues. This CDR3 is CASSSQGYGYTF. Here the CDR3 DNA reads TGTGCCAGCAGCTCGCAGGGCTATGGCTACACCTTC.

V and J are TRBV5-4 and TRBJ1-6; TRBD1 matches at 7 bases. Germline CDR1 and CDR2: SGHNT and YYREEE (reference sequence). This CDR3 region has 15 residues. V trimming: 4 bases; J trimming: 9 bases; junction bases outside the gene matches: 10. Written as DNA, the CDR3 is TGTGCCAGCAGCCGGGACACAGGGGATGGTTCACCCCTCCACTTT. Translated: CASSRDTGDGSPLHF.

The CDR3 is CASSPGTSVAGELFF. The CDR3 nucleotides read TGCGCCAGCAGCCCTGGGACTAGTGTTGCGGGGGAGCTGTTTTTT. The rearrangement links TRBV5-1 to TRBJ2-2, with TRBD2 matching 8 bases. Germline CDR1 and CDR2: SGHRS and YFSETQ. The ends lost 4 bases at V and 8 bases at J; junction bases unmatched: 10. This CDR3 has 15 amino acids.